The T cell receptor (beta chain) described here comes from a study of CD8+ T cells in alopecia areata. Study context: Treatment comprised oral tofacitinib, 5 to 10 mg twice daily, in treated patients.

The count of this clone is one. Its antigen is still unknown. The CDR3 extends over 12 amino acids. V shed 4 bases and J shed 0 bases, with 4 bases lying between them. Germline loops: CDR1 SGHRS, CDR2 YFSETQ. Findings of the study overall: Mouse data revealed clearer TCR sharing than patient data did, a gap possibly tied to HLA. While patients received tofacitinib, many expanded lesional clones remained present in scalp and blood. Just one nonresponder means the tie between baseline CD8+ expansion and response stays uncertain.

RNA extraction and reverse transcription yielded cDNA as sequencing template. Assay used: immunoSEQ multiplex PCR; TCRdb lists only in-frame clones, some missing. The table lists about 250,000 clones, 60% of them singletons. The treatment was: oral pan-JAK inhibitor, 5-10 mg twice daily. This receptor was identified in a human donor with alopecia areata. This chain joins TRBV5-1 and TRBJ1-1; no firm D call. The source was CD4+ T cells sorted from blood, collected around week 54, from a patient treated with tofacitinib. The CDR3 nucleotides are TGCGCCAGCAGCCTAGTGAACACTGAAGCTTTCTTT. Translating it yields CASSLVNTEAFF.